This T cell receptor (beta chain) was documented in a study of B cell selection in AIRE deficiency (dated by TCRdb to the late 2010s). Notes on the research overall: TCRbeta repertoires of sorted blood CD4+ conventional T cells and regulatory T cells were compared between AIRE-deficient patients and healthy controls. The TCR-sequenced cohort comprised roughly five AIRE-deficient APECED patients and roughly five healthy control donors.

TCRbeta chain sequencing was performed with the immunoSEQ platform. Per the authors' processing: When conventional T cell repertoires were pooled, 85,000 to 120,000 distinct in-frame TCRbeta sequences were obtained from patients and 13.4x10^4 from healthy donors. Treg TCRbeta sequences shared by two or more individuals were defined as public, and these public Treg TCRbeta sequences were subsequently searched for in Tconv repertoires. Differences between groups were assessed using Mann-Whitney U tests with Bonferroni-Dunn correction in GraphPad Prism 7.03. What TCRdb holds here is the immuneACCESS table cut down to in-frame rearrangements. Part of the clones is not present; checked against another copy, under half of the missing clones reflect an unresolved V gene, and the others are unexplained. V and J calls and clone size are given by that table; D and trimming were obtained from the DNA. This sample is represented by some 20,000 clones; 97% of them were singletons. The biggest ten clones account for around 0.17% of the sample.

On the study overall, not on this receptor specifically: TCRBV gene usage, CDR3 length and TCR diversity in Tconv and Treg cells from AIRE-deficient patients were found to be similar to those in cells from healthy donors. Around 33% of the Treg TCRbeta sequences shared among healthy donors were found in patient Tconv cells, which suggests that Treg-biased clones were diverted into the Tconv compartment. Shorter CDR3s were found in shared Treg sequences, reflecting a bias toward rearrangements containing few non-templated nucleotide insertions. Among under 4,500 shared Treg TCRbeta sequences, approximately 30% were found to be shared only among healthy donors and approximately 9.3% only among patients, suggesting that Treg selection is less efficient in the absence of AIRE. Only TCRbeta chains were sequenced; 35% to 40% of shared healthy-donor Treg sequences also occurred in healthy Tconv, possibly because of differing TCRalpha chains.

Concerning this clone: The target of this receptor is not known. One base away there is no much larger clone; base qualities are not given.

CDR1 and CDR2, per the germline V gene, are SGHRS and YFSETQ. The CDR3 covers 16 residues, taking in both the cysteine and the phenylalanine. The CDR3 DNA has 48 bases and is translated from base 1. Here V drops 3 bases and J drops 9 bases, and the junction holds 15 bases not matched to any gene. Conventional CD4 T cells were sorted as CD4+CD127+ cells. AIRE-deficient patients had APECED syndrome. Tconv and Treg cells for TCRbeta sequencing were sorted on a FACSAria flow cytometer. Sorted cells were collected in 5-ml round-bottom polystyrene tubes, and dry cell pellets were stored frozen at -80 degrees C prior to sequencing.

The specimen sequenced was conventional CD4+ T cells sorted from PBMCs. The V and J segments used are TRBV5-1 and TRBJ2-1, and 7 junctional nucleotides match TRBD1. This sequence originates from a human donor with AIRE deficiency. CDR3 region: CASSSLYRGRSSEQFF. The base sequence is TGCGCCAGCAGCTCGTTGTACAGGGGTAGAAGTAGTGAGCAGTTCTTC.